These 29 T cell receptor beta chains were sequenced from one sample in a study of blood T cell repertoires in COVID-19. Data came from immunoSEQ multiplex PCR; TCRdb stores just in-frame clones and leaves some out. The sample holds fewer than 350,000 clones; around 87% are singletons and the top ten take 7.8%. Material: peripheral blood. These receptors were taken from a woman aged 45-65 years who had recovered from COVID-19.

The table lists this clone with a count of one. The V gene is TRBV4-2, the J gene TRBJ2-1, with 9 bases lining up with TRBD1. With 2 bases clipped from V and 9 bases from J, the junction kept 5 bases outside the gene matches. CDR3 size: 14 residues. Germline V gene sequence: CDR1 LGHNA, CDR2 YNFKEQ. The CDR3 DNA is TGTGCCAGCAGCCAAATACAGGGGGCAGGTGAGCAGTTCTTC. Its protein is CASSQIQGAGEQFF.

The chain couples TRBV4-1 to TRBJ1-1; TRBD1 aligns across 8 bases. The CDR3 consists of 15 residues. The germline CDR1 and CDR2 sequences are MGHRA and YSYEKL. With 2 bases clipped from V and 0 bases from J, the junction kept 2 bases outside the gene matches. The CDR3 spells CASSQWGQVNTEAFF. CDR3 in DNA: TGCGCCAGCAGCCAATGGGGACAGGTGAACACTGAAGCTTTCTTT.

The chain recombines TRBV7-2 with TRBJ2-7; TRBD2 aligns across 8 bases. The CDR3 runs to 15 residues. Germline CDR1 and CDR2: SGHTA and FQGNSA. V shed 0 bases and J 5 bases; nucleotides not matched to a gene: 6. The CDR3 DNA reads as TGTGCCAGCAGCTTAGCGCCAGCGGGAGAGCACGAGCAGTACTTC. Its translation is CASSLAPAGEHEQYF.

The rearrangement uses TRBV3-1 (or the pseudogene TRBV3-2) and TRBJ1-5; 9 bases line up with TRBD1. CDR1 is LGHDT and CDR2 is YNNKEL in the germline V gene (reference sequence). J was trimmed by 2 bases and V by 4 bases; bases with no gene match: 6. The CDR3 totals 16 residues. This chain's CDR3 is CASSLRWTGGNQPQHF. CDR3 DNA sequence: TGTGCCAGCAGCCTAAGATGGACAGGGGGCAATCAGCCCCAGCATTTT.

This rearrangement joins TRBV4-1 to TRBJ1-1; perhaps TRBD1 as D (6 bases). V was trimmed by 4 bases and J by 5 bases, leaving 17 bases between them. Germline lookup yields CDR1 MGHRA and CDR2 YSYEKL. The length of the CDR3 is 15 residues. The CDR3 sequence: CASSRMRQVGTEAFF. The CDR3 DNA reads TGCGCCAGCAGCCGGATGAGACAGGTTGGGACTGAAGCTTTCTTT.

This sequence joins TRBV7-8 and TRBJ1-2, with TRBD1 matching over 7 bases. The germline V gene encodes CDR1 SGHVS and CDR2 FQNEAQ. V was clipped by 5 bases and J by 6 bases; unmatched bases: 3. The CDR3 is 12 residues long. This chain's CDR3 is CASSPGGNGYTF. The CDR3 coding sequence is TGTGCCAGCAGCCCAGGGGGAAATGGCTACACCTTC.

In this sample, this clone turned up a few times. CDR3 region: CASSLSYNQPQHF. For the CDR3, the DNA is TGTGCCAGCAGTTTATCGTACAATCAGCCCCAGCATTTT. The V call is TRBV27, the J call TRBJ1-5; D gene ambiguous. Germline-derived CDR1 and CDR2 are MNHEY and SMNVEV (reference sequence). There are 13 residues in the CDR3. V lost 0 bases to trimming and J lost 3 bases, with 3 bases between them.

V and J are TRBV7-2 and TRBJ2-7; D uncertain. The V end lost 2 bases, the J end lost 4 bases, and 15 bases lay between the germline ends. The CDR3 is made up of 15 amino acids. The V gene's germline CDR1 is SGHTA and CDR2 FQGNSA. The CDR3 spells CASSLHPEVSYEQYF. The CDR3, as DNA: TGTGCCAGCAGCTTACACCCTGAGGTTTCGTACGAGCAGTACTTC.

This clone showed up just once. The chain joins TRBV11-2 to TRBJ2-3, with D maybe TRBD2 (5 bases). V dropped 5 bases and J dropped 1 base, with 13 bases sitting between them. This CDR3 region has 15 residues. Germline V lookup: CDR1 SGHAT, CDR2 FQNNGV. CDR3 protein: CASSPLRTGTDTQYF. The CDR3, as DNA: TGTGCCAGCAGCCCTCTCCGGACTGGCACAGATACGCAGTATTTT.

The genes are TRBV5-1 and TRBJ1-3; TRBD1 might be the D (5 bases). This CDR3 is 14 amino acids long. CDR1 is SGHRS and CDR2 is YFSETQ in the germline V gene. Trimming removed 4 bases from V and 3 bases from J, with 11 bases in between. CDR3 protein: CASSPTGVGNTIYF. The CDR3, as DNA: TGCGCCAGCAGCCCTACAGGAGTTGGAAACACCATATATTTT. Together with reference TRBV5-1 and TRBJ1-3, the CDR3 gives the full variable domain: KAGVTQTPRYLIKTRGQQVTLSCSPISGHRSVSWYQQTPGQGLQFLFEYFSETQRNKGNFPGRFSGRQFSNSRSEMNVSTLELGDSALYLCASSPTGVGNTIYFGEGSWLTVV.

This clone was counted only a few times. V gene TRBV5-5 combines with J gene TRBJ2-7, with a weak D call TRBD2 (6 bases). Per the germline V gene, CDR1 is SGHKS and CDR2 is YYEKEE (reference sequence). V lost 3 bases, J lost 0 bases, and 22 bases lay in between. This CDR3 contains 18 residues. CDR3 DNA: TGTGCCAGCAGCTCGGCCGAAATTGGGTTAGCGGACTCCTACGAGCAGTACTTC. Protein product: CASSSAEIGLADSYEQYF.

V and J are TRBV27 and TRBJ2-1; a weak D match, TRBD2 (6 bases). This CDR3 comprises 16 residues. From germline, CDR1 is MNHEY and CDR2 SMNVEV (reference sequence). Trimming stripped 5 bases from V and 3 bases from J, with 17 bases between. CDR3: CASSARSRGDYNEQFF. CDR3 bases: TGTGCCAGCAGTGCCCGTTCGCGCGGGGACTACAATGAGCAGTTCTTC.

This chain connects TRBV6-5 to TRBJ2-2, with D maybe TRBD1 (6 bases). Germline V gene data show CDR1 as MNHEY and CDR2 as SVGAGI. Deletions cut 2 bases from V and 3 bases from J, with 7 bases between. The CDR3 extends over 14 amino acids. CDR3 sequence reads: CASSYNRDTGELFF. CDR3 DNA sequence: TGTGCCAGCAGTTACAACAGGGACACCGGGGAGCTGTTTTTT.

The chain combines TRBV6-5 with TRBJ2-1; unclear D gene. The CDR3 runs 15 residues. Trimming took off 5 bases at V and 6 bases at J, with 17 bases between the two ends. CDR1 MNHEY and CDR2 SVGAGI come from the germline V gene. The CDR3 spells CASSQPPGRVNEQFF. CDR3 coding DNA: TGTGCCAGCAGTCAACCCCCGGGTCGTGTCAATGAGCAGTTCTTC.

The chain combines TRBV28 with TRBJ1-1; D possibly corresponds to TRBD1 (6 bases). The CDR3 is 14 residues long. CDR1 and CDR2 from the germline V gene are MDHEN and SYDVKM. The V and J ends lost 5 bases and 1 base respectively, with 11 bases between them. The DNA for the CDR3 is TGTGCCAGCAGTACAACAGGGCCGAACACTGAAGCTTTCTTT. Its translation: CASSTTGPNTEAFF.

The chain combines TRBV6-2 or TRBV6-3 with TRBJ2-4; D perhaps matches TRBD2 (7 bases). This CDR3 is 17 amino acids long. Germline CDR1 and CDR2: MNHEY and SVGEGT. The germline V and J ends were trimmed by 2 bases and 5 bases, with 19 bases remaining between them. The CDR3 is CASSYIPTGGPQNIQYF. In nucleotides, the CDR3 is TGTGCCAGCAGTTACATTCCCACCGGGGGGCCCCAAAACATTCAGTACTTC.

The V call is TRBV27, the J call TRBJ1-2; 12 bases are shared with TRBD1. J lost 4 bases, V lost 6 bases, and 9 bases had no gene match. The CDR3 is 16 residues long. Germline V gives CDR1 MNHEY, CDR2 SMNVEV (reference sequence). CDR3 nucleotides: TGTGCCAGCAGCAGGGGGACAGGGGGCGCTGCCTATGGCTACACCTTC. Translated: CASSRGTGGAAYGYTF.

The chain has TRBV3-1 (or the pseudogene TRBV3-2) and TRBJ1-6; the D is unclear. The CDR3 length is 13 residues. V was trimmed by 4 bases and J by 11 bases, leaving 12 bases between them. Germline V gene sequence: CDR1 LGHDT, CDR2 YNNKEL (reference sequence). Here the CDR3 DNA reads TGTGCCAGCAGCCTCGGCGGGGAACCACCCCTCCACTTT. Protein product: CASSLGGEPPLHF.

The chain recombines TRBV18 with TRBJ2-7, with D maybe TRBD1 (6 bases). This CDR3 region has 19 residues. V dropped 2 bases and J dropped 4 bases, with 27 bases sitting between them. CDR1 KGHSH and CDR2 LQKENI come from the germline V gene. The CDR3 sequence is CASSPGVVWRQGLVYEQYF. The CDR3 DNA reads as TGTGCCAGCTCACCAGGGGTTGTTTGGAGGCAGGGGTTAGTTTACGAGCAGTACTTC.

This sequence joins TRBV7-2 and TRBJ2-7, with D perhaps TRBD1 (6 bases). V was shortened by 5 bases and J by 3 bases, with 14 bases between the two germline ends. The length of the CDR3 is 14 residues. Germline CDR1 is SGHTA and CDR2 is FQGNSA. This CDR3 reads CASSLQTGGYEQYF. In nucleotides, the CDR3 is TGTGCCAGCAGCCTCCAGACAGGTGGCTACGAGCAGTACTTC.

The rearrangement links TRBV19 to TRBJ1-4; D unresolved. Germline V CDR1 and CDR2: LNHDA, SQIVND (reference sequence). The CDR3 sequence is 16 residues long. Trimming took 6 bases from V and 0 from J, leaving 14 bases between them. The CDR3 here is CASSVRFFATNEKLFF. In DNA form, the CDR3 reads TGTGCCAGTAGCGTGAGATTTTTTGCAACTAATGAAAAACTGTTTTTT.

There are a few counts of this clone. The J gene is TRBJ1-6, the V gene TRBV3-1 (or the pseudogene TRBV3-2); 7 bases line up with TRBD1. The CDR3 runs 13 residues. Germline CDR1 and CDR2: LGHDT and YNNKEL (reference sequence). V shed 3 bases, J shed 8 bases, and the junction held 1 base outside the gene matches. The CDR3 here is CASSQGTDSPLHF. The CDR3 region has the DNA TGTGCCAGCAGCCAGGGGACAGATTCACCCCTCCACTTT.

This rearrangement joins TRBV7-8 to TRBJ2-7; no firm D call. The V end was cut by 5 bases, the J end by 4 bases, with 9 bases between. CDR1 and CDR2 (germline): SGHVS, FQNEAQ. The CDR3 runs 12 residues. This CDR3 is CASSRAGYEQYF. The CDR3 DNA is TGTGCCAGCAGCCGAGCCGGGTACGAGCAGTACTTC. The entire variable domain, with the rest obtained from reference TRBV7-8 and TRBJ2-7, is as follows: GAGVSQSPRYKVAKRGQDVALRCDPISGHVSLFWYQQALGQGPEFLTYFQNEAQLDKSGLPSDRFFAERPEGSVSTLKIQRTQQEDSAVYLCASSRAGYEQYFGPGTRLTVT.

The chain couples TRBV7-7 to TRBJ2-5; TRBD1 aligns across 9 bases. CDR1 SSHAT and CDR2 FNYEAQ come from the germline V gene (reference sequence). There are 14 residues in the CDR3. V trimming: 5 bases; J trimming: 1 base; junction bases outside the gene matches: 2. DNA for the CDR3: TGTGCCAGCAGCCGACAGGGGGTCCAAGAGACCCAGTACTTC. Translation gives CASSRQGVQETQYF.

This clone was picked up a small number of times. The rearrangement links TRBV5-4 to TRBJ1-1; D might be TRBD1 (5 bases). The V end lost 0 bases, the J end lost 1 base, and 7 bases lay between the germline ends. Germline values: CDR1 SGHNT, CDR2 YYREEE (reference sequence). The CDR3 is 14 amino acids. The CDR3 DNA is TGTGCCAGCAGCTTGGGGGGCCGGAACACTGAAGCTTTCTTT. It translates to CASSLGGRNTEAFF.

The chain has TRBV7-9 and TRBJ2-3; maybe TRBD1 (5 bases). This CDR3 has 14 residues. Germline V gene data show CDR1 as SEHNR and CDR2 as FQNEAQ (reference sequence). V shed 1 base and J shed 0 bases, with 5 bases lying between them. The CDR3 bases are TGTGCCAGCAGCTTAGAGGGGAGCACAGATACGCAGTATTTT. This translates into CASSLEGSTDTQYF.

The count of this clone is one. The chain links TRBV27 to TRBJ2-7; 8 bases line up with TRBD1. CDR1 is MNHEY, CDR2 SMNVEV, per germline (reference sequence). V shed 1 base and J 1 base; nucleotides not matched to a gene: 3. CDR3 length: 15 residues. CDR3 loop: CASSLYGQGSYEQYF. CDR3 DNA sequence: TGTGCCAGCAGTTTATACGGACAGGGTTCCTACGAGCAGTACTTC.

In the case of this clone: This CDR3 is also generated by other DNA sequences in the sample. The CDR3 sequence is CSVAAGGSYEQYF. The CDR3 DNA sequence: TGCAGCGTTGCGGCAGGGGGCAGCTACGAGCAGTACTTC. J is TRBJ2-7 and V is TRBV29-1, with 8 bases aligning to TRBD1. The CDR3 loop spans 13 amino acids. Germline V gene data show CDR1 as SQVTM and CDR2 as ANQGSEA. The J segment lost 3 bases and the V segment lost 4 bases, leaving 5 bases of the junction unmatched.

Notes on this clone: A read error may account for a junction end that differs from germline. This chain uses TRBV19 with TRBJ1-5; D unclear. Germline-derived CDR1 and CDR2 are LNHDA and SQIVND (reference sequence). The CDR3 is 11 amino acids. The CDR3 sequence: CAGSPGGAQHF. The DNA for the CDR3 is TGTGCCGGTAGTCCGGGTGGAGCCCAGCATTTT.